The rows below give T cell receptor beta chains drawn from one sample of a study of T cell clusters in autoimmune cytopenias. TCRdb reworked the multiplex PCR reads into one entry per CDR3 protein, no DNA. This table holds around 2,200 distinct CDR3 sequences. This same sample was also taken into another study, of T cell repertoires in aging, cancer and after chemotherapy.

Sequences were obtained from peripheral blood. Receptor source: a human donor with an autoimmune cytopenia or autoimmune hepatitis (not recorded which). Each CDR3 is given with its conserved first and last residue. Size tells how often a clone was seen (once, few, many) or the class of an expanded clone, and some rows leave it out.

>TRBV6-5|TRBJ1-6|.
CASSLRTGDVTSYNSPLHF
>TRBV5-1|TRBJ2-5|.
CASSLTSSGRAETQYF
>TRBV12-3/TRBV12-4|TRBJ2-3|.
CASRIEAGTDTQYF
>TRBV29-1|TRBJ1-3|medium-sized
CSVTGQSSGNTIYF
>TRBV6-5|TRBJ2-3|.
CASNTAEDTQYF
>TRBV11-3|TRBJ2-7|.
CASSLGDAYEQYF
>TRBV24-1|TRBJ2-7|.
CATSTQGGEQYF
>TRBV28|TRBJ2-3|.
CASKETKNTQYF
>TRBV6-5|TRBJ2-7|.
CASGQDRVYEQYF
>TRBV5-8|TRBJ2-7|.
CASSLASGAYEQYF
>TRBV7-2|TRBJ2-1|.
CASSQRSGDEVKFF
>TRBV6-4|TRBJ2-3|.
CASSDSSGGADTQYF
>TRBV5-4|TRBJ2-1|.
CASSLRTHNEQFF
>TRBV6-5|TRBJ1-2|.
CASSYSTIYSNQEPNYGYTF
>TRBV11-3|TRBJ2-5|large
CASTYGGGRETQYF
>TRBV7-2|TRBJ2-7|.
CASSPRTGAYEQYF
>TRBV19|TRBJ2-2|medium-sized
CASRRDRVNTGELFF
>TRBV29-1|TRBJ2-7|medium-sized
CSVTGIGTYEQYF
>TRBV13|TRBJ2-7|medium-sized
CASSLVRSGEQYF
>TRBV12-3/TRBV12-4|TRBJ2-3|medium-sized
CASSPLNTDTQYF
>TRBV30|TRBJ2-3|medium-sized
CAWAHLEGGWDTQYF
>TRBV18|TRBJ1-2|.
CASSPIRDKGKGYTF
>TRBV6-1|TRBJ2-1|medium-sized
CASSVRNNEQFF
>TRBV7-9|TRBJ2-2|medium-sized
CASSLVGSTGELFF
>TRBV19|TRBJ1-1|medium-sized
CASGLTESTEAFF
>TRBV30|TRBJ2-7|medium-sized
CAWRETSGSYEQYF
>TRBV11-3|TRBJ2-5|medium-sized
CASSTWTDINEETQYF
>TRBV7-9|TRBJ2-3|.
CASSLGLAGGTQYF
>TRBV7-6|TRBJ1-3|.
CASSQTGTGLGNTIYF
>TRBV5-4|TRBJ2-4|.
CASSTATKDIQYF
>TRBV7-9|TRBJ1-5|.
CASSDTWASNQPQHF
>TRBV5-6|TRBJ1-4|.
CASSSANEKLFF
>TRBV18|TRBJ1-1|.
CASSPERSLRGTEAFF
>TRBV6-6|TRBJ2-7|.
CASRDRDYEQYF